These 3 T cell receptor beta chains share one sample of origin, sequenced in a study of T-cell reconstitution after alpha-beta-depleted transplantation in children. Molecular barcoding with unique molecular identifiers was used for the TCRbeta library. MiXCR was run by TCRdb on the PCR reads, yielding one entry per CDR3 protein. The sample lists about a million distinct CDR3 sequences, 25% to 35% occurring once. Sequences were derived from PBMCs, mostly from graft donor cells, sampled 360 days after TCRalphabeta/CD19-depleted stem cell transplant. The receptors here all came from a boy in the first two years of life who had a stem cell transplant for SCID, so the T cells may come from the graft donor.

This clonotype was counted ten times or more. The chain's CDR3 is CASSHPRFKGTYEQYF. The CDR3 coding sequence is TGTGCCAGCAGTCACCCCAGGTTCAAAGGGACCTACGAGCAGTACTTC. The chain links TRBV6-5 to TRBJ2-7; D unresolved. The V and J ends lost 5 bases and 2 bases respectively, with 19 bases between them. Germline V gene lookup returns CDR1 MNHEY and CDR2 SVGAGI. The CDR3 spans 16 residues.

The chain has TRBV20-1 and TRBJ2-5; TRBD2 matches at 9 bases. Trimming removed 1 base from V and 0 bases from J; junction bases left unmatched: 6. Germline assignment: CDR1 DFQATT and CDR2 SNEGSKA (reference sequence). The CDR3 is 16 amino acids. The CDR3 here is CSARGAGGWYQETQYF. The CDR3 DNA reads TGCAGTGCTAGAGGAGCGGGGGGCTGGTACCAAGAGACCCAGTACTTC.

The gene calls are TRBV4-3 and TRBJ2-1; possible D gene TRBD2, 5 bases. The CDR3 contains 14 residues. V dropped 0 bases and J dropped 10 bases, with 13 bases sitting between them. Germline V CDR1 and CDR2: LGHNA, YSLEER. The CDR3 is CASSQDLGELEQFF. CDR3 DNA sequence: TGCGCCAGCAGCCAAGATCTCGGGGAGCTCGAGCAGTTCTTC.